This TCR beta chain was obtained from a study of human T cells and chemical hapten exposure. V was pared by 6 bases and J by 8 bases, with 13 bases between. This CDR3 is built from 12 residues. Time point here: patch test 1, 2 weeks after DPC sensitization. Treatment reported: therapeutic diphenylcyclopropenone sensitization with weekly scalp DPC. Extraction of total RNA was performed on unfractionated whole blood. TCRdb recomputed calls from the RACE reads with MiXCR, one row per CDR3 protein. Among roughly 380,000 distinct CDR3 sequences listed, 4% to 5.5% were seen once. The sequenced sample was whole blood, obtained in connection with sensitization to the hapten diphenylcyclopropenone (DPC). The gene calls are TRBV12-3 or TRBV12-4 and TRBJ1-2; TRBD1 might be the D (6 bases). This receptor was taken from a woman between 50 and 59 years old with alopecia areata. Some clones in this sample may be carry-over from other donors' samples. CDR3 in amino acids: CASRLQGLGYTF. The CDR3, as DNA: TGTGCCAGCAGATTACAGGGTCTGGGCTACACCTTC.